These 4 T cell receptor beta chains share one sample of origin, sequenced in a study of CD8 T cells in Susac syndrome. Random hexamers were used to reverse transcribe an amount of about 0.45 to 1 ug RNA. TCRdb reprocessed the immunoSEQ multiplex PCR reads with MiXCR, giving one entry per CDR3 protein. The repertoire has 150,000 to 200,000 distinct CDR3 sequences, roughly 92% of them found once; the top ten carry around 0.1%. Material: CD4+ T cells from PBMCs. Receptors originate from a human donor in good health.

The chain employs TRBV6-6 and TRBJ2-7; D may be TRBD2 (6 bases). Germline CDR1 and CDR2: MNHNY and SVGAGI (reference sequence). Trimming took 2 bases from V and 3 from J, leaving 11 bases between them. The CDR3 length is 14 residues. The CDR3 sequence is CASSYPGLGYEQYF. CDR3 sequence (DNA): TGTGCCAGCAGTTACCCGGGACTCGGCTACGAGCAGTACTTC.

The CDR3 sequence: CSAAPGVLNTGELFF. For the CDR3, the DNA is TGCAGTGCGGCGCCGGGAGTCTTGAACACCGGGGAGCTGTTTTTT. The chain carries TRBV20-1 and TRBJ2-2; D is possibly TRBD2 (6 bases). With 6 bases removed from V and 1 base from J, the gap between germline ends came to 15 bases. Germline loops: CDR1 DFQATT, CDR2 SNEGSKA (reference sequence). The CDR3 length is 15 residues.

This clonotype was detected only once. The genes are TRBV7-8 and TRBJ2-7, with D uncertain. Germline V CDR1 and CDR2: SGHVS, FQNEAQ. The CDR3 length is 14 residues. V lost 1 base and J 2 bases, leaving 9 bases between the germline ends. The CDR3 sequence is CASSLGRFTYEQYF. Written as DNA, the CDR3 is TGTGCCAGCAGCTTAGGGCGTTTCACCTACGAGCAGTACTTC.

J is TRBJ1-3 and V is TRBV5-1; D is unresolved. Trimming took 0 bases from V and 2 from J, leaving 21 bases between them. This CDR3 is 19 amino acids long. Looked up from germline, CDR1 is SGHRS and CDR2 is YFSETQ. The CDR3 region has the DNA TGCGCCAGCAGCTTGGCCGGCAGTATCGGATCGAGTACTGGAAACACCATATATTTT. This sequence encodes CASSLAGSIGSSTGNTIYF. Full variable domain (missing parts from reference TRBV5-1 and TRBJ1-3): KAGVTQTPRYLIKTRGQQVTLSCSPISGHRSVSWYQQTPGQGLQFLFEYFSETQRNKGNFPGRFSGRQFSNSRSEMNVSTLELGDSALYLCASSLAGSIGSSTGNTIYFGEGSWLTVV.